The 15 T cell receptor beta chains below come from one sample, sequenced in a study of cytomegalovirus exposure and HLA in healthy donors. PCR amplification relied on 60 Vbeta primers (plus 13 Jbeta primers). Here immunoSEQ multiplex PCR was the method, and the copy in TCRdb shows in-frame clones only, minus some. The repertoire holds 95,000 to 150,000 clones, with over 80% as singletons. The sample was PBMCs. Receptors originate from a man younger than 40 in good health and CMV-seronegative.

The gene calls are TRBV27 and TRBJ1-2, with TRBD1 matching over 9 bases. V shed 7 bases and J 1 base; nucleotides not matched to a gene: 13. This CDR3 has 17 residues. Germline lookup yields CDR1 MNHEY and CDR2 SMNVEV (reference sequence). DNA of the CDR3: TGTGCCAGCACTCCAACCCAGGGACAGGGTTTTAACTATGGCTACACCTTC. Translating it yields CASTPTQGQGFNYGYTF.

The chain joins TRBV7-2 to TRBJ2-6; D not resolved. CDR3 length: 15 amino acids. V dropped 0 bases and J dropped 0 bases, with 3 bases sitting between them. Germline lookup yields CDR1 SGHTA and CDR2 FQGNSA. CDR3 nucleotides: TGTGCCAGCAGCTTAGCTCACTCTGGGGCCAACGTCCTGACTTTC. It translates to CASSLAHSGANVLTF.

This chain links TRBV5-1 with TRBJ1-4; 12 nucleotides match TRBD1. The CDR3 runs to 18 residues. Germline values: CDR1 SGHRS, CDR2 YFSETQ. V lost 4 bases and J lost 3; bases outside the gene matches: 10. CDR3 DNA: TGCGCCAGCAGCCGGTCCGGGACAGGGGGCATGGCTAATGAAAAACTGTTTTTT. Its protein is CASSRSGTGGMANEKLFF.

The chain links TRBV5-6 to TRBJ2-7; TRBD1 matches 8 bases. V was pared by 5 bases and J by 10 bases, with 17 bases of the junction left unmatched. Germline CDR1 reads SGHDT; CDR2 reads YYEEEE. This CDR3 region has 15 residues. This CDR3 reads CASRSRGTGSIEQYF. The CDR3 DNA sequence: TGTGCCAGCAGGTCGAGAGGGACAGGTTCTATCGAACAGTACTTC. The whole variable domain, filled in from reference TRBV5-6 and TRBJ2-7, reads DAGVTQSPTHLIKTRGQQVTLRCSPKSGHDTVSWYQQALGQGPQFIFQYYEEEERQRGNFPDRFSGHQFPNYSSELNVNALLLGDSALYLCASRSRGTGSIEQYFGPGTRLTVT.

The J gene is TRBJ2-5, the V gene TRBV9, with D possibly being TRBD2 (6 bases). The germline CDR1 and CDR2 sequences are SGDLS and YYNGEE. Trimming cost V 3 bases and J 1 base, with 16 bases left between them. The CDR3 runs 16 residues. This CDR3 reads CASSALATPFQETQYF. The CDR3, as DNA: TGTGCCAGCAGCGCTCTAGCGACTCCCTTCCAAGAGACCCAGTACTTC. Using reference TRBV9 and TRBJ2-5 for the parts outside the CDR3, the full variable domain is DSGVTQTPKHLITATGQRVTLRCSPRSGDLSVYWYQQSLDQGLQFLIQYYNGEERAKGNILERFSAQQFPDLHSELNLSSLELGDSALYFCASSALATPFQETQYFGPGTRLLVL.

CDR3: CASRLQGVDEKLFF. The CDR3 DNA is TGTGCCAGCCGATTACAGGGTGTAGATGAAAAACTGTTTTTT. The rearrangement uses TRBV7-9 and TRBJ1-4; D is possibly TRBD1 (6 bases). Germline-derived CDR1 and CDR2 are SEHNR and FQNEAQ (reference sequence). V was clipped by 8 bases and J by 6 bases, with 16 bases between them. CDR3 length equals 14 residues.

Here the CDR3 reads CASSGEIRQGWQPQHF. CDR3 bases: TGTGCCAGCAGTGGGGAGATAAGACAGGGTTGGCAGCCCCAGCATTTT. The chain links TRBV6-1 to TRBJ1-5; 7 nucleotides match TRBD1. This CDR3 is 16 amino acids long. The J segment lost 7 bases and the V segment lost 4 bases, leaving 13 bases of the junction unmatched. CDR1 and CDR2 (germline): MNHNS, SASEGT.

The rearrangement joins TRBV5-1 to TRBJ1-5; D gene ambiguous. The CDR3 runs to 14 residues. Germline loops: CDR1 SGHRS, CDR2 YFSETQ. Trimming shortened V by 0 bases and J by 2 bases, and 6 bases separated the two germline ends. The CDR3 DNA reads TGCGCCAGCAGCTTGGACTATGGCAATCAGCCCCAGCATTTT. It translates to CASSLDYGNQPQHF.

This chain links TRBV28 with TRBJ2-4; 7 bases are a match to TRBD1. The CDR3 has 13 residues. Germline CDR1 and CDR2: MDHEN and SYDVKM. V lost 5 bases, J lost 7 bases, and 5 bases stayed unmatched. The CDR3 DNA follows: TGTGCCAGCAGTGATCCGACAGGGAACATTCAGTACTTC. The encoded protein is CASSDPTGNIQYF. Filled out from reference TRBV28 and TRBJ2-4, the complete variable domain reads DVKVTQSSRYLVKRTGEKVFLECVQDMDHENMFWYRQDPGLGLRLIYFSYDVKMKEKGDIPEGYSVSREKKERFSLILESASTNQTSMYLCASSDPTGNIQYFGAGTRLSVL.

This clone has a handful of counts. The chain combines TRBV2 with TRBJ1-1; no reliable D call. Germline values: CDR1 SNHLY, CDR2 FYNNEI. V was clipped by 2 bases and J by 2 bases, with 18 bases between them. The CDR3 totals 17 residues. The CDR3 loop is CASSEWIWQEKNTEAFF. The CDR3 DNA reads TGTGCCAGCAGTGAATGGATTTGGCAGGAAAAAAACACTGAAGCTTTCTTT.

This chain links TRBV30 with TRBJ2-3, with D maybe TRBD2 (5 bases). The CDR3 spans 16 residues. Germline CDR1 GTSNPN, CDR2 SVGIG (reference sequence). Trimming took off 3 bases at V and 5 bases at J, with 21 bases between the two ends. The CDR3 spells CAWSEIPGSGRDTQYF. The CDR3 coding sequence is TGTGCCTGGAGCGAAATTCCGGGGTCGGGTAGAGATACGCAGTATTTT.

The chain employs TRBV19 and TRBJ2-7; TRBD1 might be the D (5 bases). Germline CDR1 LNHDA, CDR2 SQIVND (reference sequence). V lost 9 bases and J 1 base, leaving 16 bases between the germline ends. This CDR3 comprises 14 residues. CDR3: CASGDSAPSYEQYF. The CDR3 DNA reads TGTGCCAGCGGCGACAGCGCTCCGTCCTACGAGCAGTACTTC.

The gene calls are TRBV27 and TRBJ2-7, with 8 bases lining up with TRBD1. V was pared by 3 bases and J by 3 bases, with 4 bases of the junction left unmatched. The CDR3 is 14 residues long. Germline CDR1 reads MNHEY; CDR2 reads SMNVEV (reference sequence). This CDR3 is CASSFVGQGYEQYF. DNA for the CDR3: TGTGCCAGCAGTTTTGTTGGACAGGGCTACGAGCAGTACTTC.

The rearrangement uses TRBV5-1 and TRBJ2-1; 16 bases are a match to TRBD2. The CDR3 sequence is 16 residues long. V dropped 7 bases and J dropped 5; count of bases not matched to a gene: 6. Germline CDR1 SGHRS, CDR2 YFSETQ. In nucleotides, the CDR3 is TGCGCCAGCGGAAGGGGGACTAGCGGGGGGGACAATGAGCAGTTCTTC. Its protein is CASGRGTSGGDNEQFF.

J is TRBJ2-3 and V is TRBV6-4; 8 bases align to TRBD2. Trimming took 3 bases from V and 1 from J; bases not matched to a gene: 6. The CDR3 sequence is 16 residues long. Germline V lookup: CDR1 MRHNA, CDR2 SNTAGT. This chain's CDR3 is CASSEERGLGTDTQYF. The CDR3 DNA reads as TGTGCCAGCAGTGAAGAGCGGGGGCTTGGCACAGATACGCAGTATTTT.